This TCR beta chain was recorded in a study of identical twins. This clonotype was seen many times. The antigen remains unidentified. Each cDNA held unique molecular identifiers, and template switching gave it a universal primer site. MiXCR, run by TCRdb on the 5' RACE reads, gives a single entry per CDR3 protein. This sample yields hundreds of thousands of distinct CDR3 sequences, of which more than 6.5% are seen a single time; 0.75% to 1% belongs to the top ten. The study, taken as a whole, reports: There were fewer insertions in abundant cord blood beta clonotypes, but memory repertoires showed no such pattern. Donors were not followed over many years; analysis was cross-sectional.

This CDR3 has 13 residues. The trim removed 4 bases at V and 9 bases at J, leaving 8 bases unmatched. Germline lookup yields CDR1 SQVTM and CDR2 ANQGSEA. This same sample was also taken into another study, of yellow fever vaccine responses in identical twins.

The V gene is TRBV29-1, the J gene TRBJ2-1; 8 bases line up with TRBD1. The sequenced sample was PBMCs. The clonotype originates from a young woman in good health. As DNA, the CDR3 is TGCAGCGTTGCCCCGGGACAGGTCCGTGAGCAGTTCTTC. It yields the protein CSVAPGQVREQFF.